This T cell receptor (beta chain) was captured in a study of Ad26.COV2.S vaccination and SARS-CoV-2 variants. Study at large: Participant was drawn from the COV1001 Ad26.COV2.S trial arm. Intramuscular Ad26.COV2.S at 5x10^10 or 1x10^11 viral particles.

General study findings and limits: Marked by substantial breadth, spike-specific CD8+ and CD4+ T cell responses were reportedly seen after vaccination.

With regard to this clone: Its target is unknown.

Treatment denoted: 15 to 20 received Ad26.COV2.S at low or high dose, single or two shots; 5 received placebo; per-sample allocation not given. Material that was analyzed had been drawn on day 63 after the first vaccine or placebo injection. Vaccine was an Ad26 vector expressing Wuhan-strain SARS-CoV-2 spike. Only in-frame clones appear in the TCRdb table, and some are missing; sequencing was by immunoSEQ multiplex PCR. Here the sample spans about 680,000 clones, 80% to 90% being singletons. Trimming left V 8 bases short and J 0 bases short, with 17 bases between. In germline, CDR1 is LNHDA, CDR2 SQIVND (reference sequence). The CDR3 spans 16 residues.

The chain combines TRBV19 with TRBJ1-5; weak D call: TRBD1 (6 bases). Sequenced here: peripheral blood, sampled in a trial of Ad26.COV2.S vaccine versus placebo. The sequence derives from a person between 18 and 65 years old who received the Ad26.COV2.S COVID-19 vaccine or a placebo. The CDR3 DNA is TGTGCCAGTGGGGACATGGGGGATTATAGCAATCAGCCCCAGCATTTT. Its translation is CASGDMGDYSNQPQHF.